This TCR beta chain comes out of a study of STAT5B mutations in CD4+ large granular lymphocyte leukemia. Worth noting for this clone: Its antigen is still unknown.

Generated by immunoSEQ multiplex PCR, the TCRdb table keeps only in-frame clones and is missing some. The sample records about 30,000 clones, roughly two thirds being singletons. Overall study results and limits: Without putative leukemic clones, patient CD4-sorted repertoires remained more clonal than healthy CD4+ repertoires.

Sequenced input: CD4+ T cells from blood buffy coats. This TCR came from a human donor in good health.

The CDR3 DNA reads TGTGCCAGCAGCTTCGGACAGGCCCGTACCGAGCAGTACTTC. As protein: CASSFGQARTEQYF. The J gene is TRBJ2-7, the V gene TRBV13; 7 bases match TRBD1. The CDR3 length is 14 residues. The V and J ends lost 3 bases and 6 bases, in that order; junction bases with no gene match: 8. Germline assignment: CDR1 PRHDT and CDR2 FYEKMQ (reference sequence). Looking up the rest from reference TRBV13 and TRBJ2-7 gives the full variable domain: AAGVIQSPRHLIKEKRETATLKCYPIPRHDTVYWYQQGPGQDPQFLISFYEKMQSDKGSIPDRFSAQQFSDYHSELNMSSLELGDSALYFCASSFGQARTEQYFGPGTRLTVT.